This T cell receptor (beta chain) emerged from a study of blood T cell repertoires in COVID-19. For the study at large: Samples of COVID-19 (acute and convalescent) were obtained from the United States, Italy and Spain. PBMCs, B-cell-depleted T cells, or T cells were the source of the cDNA or gDNA that made up the material.

The CDR3 sequence is 18 residues long. Germline V lookup: CDR1 LGHDT, CDR2 YNNKEL (reference sequence). Trimming took 4 bases from V and 7 from J; bases not matched to a gene: 16. Study processing details: For nucleated cells, counts were estimated from reference gene primer amplification. Sequencing was performed with immunoSEQ multiplex PCR; in TCRdb, only in-frame clones are kept and a portion is missing. The DNA was the basis for D and trimming; V, J and clone size are from that table. The data show fewer than 250,000 clones, around 78% seen once. The sample holds one count of this clone. The chain joins TRBV3-1 (or the pseudogene TRBV3-2) to TRBJ1-3; 10 nucleotides agree with TRBD1. Source material: peripheral blood. This TCR derives from a woman aged 70-85 years with active or convalescent COVID-19. This CDR3 is CASSPLSRDRGGWNTIYF. CDR3 nucleotide sequence: TGTGCCAGCAGCCCCCTGTCCCGGGACAGGGGTGGATGGAACACCATATATTTT.